The source of this T cell receptor (beta chain) is a study of PD-1 blockade in classical Hodgkin lymphoma. General study results and limits: Healthy donors were reported to have higher baseline TCR diversity than newly diagnosed patients.

Indicated time point: cycle 4 day 1 (C4D1), after five to seven weeks of nivolumab. With no exception, relapse followed autologous stem cell transplantation in all patients, and brentuximab vedotin exposure varied. Libraries were prepared by immunoSEQ multiplex PCR; TCRdb keeps only in-frame clonotypes and omits some of them. The sample holds tens of thousands of clones, around 80% seen once. In the case of this clone: Its antigen is unidentified.

CDR3 length: 14 residues. CDR1 is MDHEN, CDR2 SYDVKM, per germline. Trimming at V came to 3 bases and at J to 8 bases, leaving 7 bases not matched to a gene. This specimen consisted of peripheral blood mononuclear cells (PBMCs), obtained before the fourth cycle of nivolumab. The clonotype comes from a human donor with classical Hodgkin lymphoma. The rearrangement links TRBV28 to TRBJ2-1; 7 bases agree with TRBD2. The CDR3 DNA reads as TGTGCCAGCAGTTTGGGAGCGGGATTGGATGAGCAGTTCTTC. This encodes CASSLGAGLDEQFF.